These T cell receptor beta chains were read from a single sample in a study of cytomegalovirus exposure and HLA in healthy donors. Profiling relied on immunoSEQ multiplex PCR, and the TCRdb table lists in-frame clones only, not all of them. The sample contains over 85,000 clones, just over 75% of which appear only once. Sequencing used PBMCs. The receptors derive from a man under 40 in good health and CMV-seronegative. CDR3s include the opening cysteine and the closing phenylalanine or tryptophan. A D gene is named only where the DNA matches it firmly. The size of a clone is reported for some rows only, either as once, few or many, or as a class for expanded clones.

CDR3nt: TGTGCCAGCAGCCCCTTCGGGGAGACCCAGTACTTC
CDR3aa: CASSPFGETQYF
v_gene: TRBV7-6
abundance: few
d_gene: -
j_gene: TRBJ2-5

CDR3nt: TGCGCCAGCAGCTCGGGCGGACAGGGATACGAGCAGTACTTC
CDR3aa: CASSSGGQGYEQYF
v_gene: TRBV5-1
abundance: -
d_gene: TRBD1
j_gene: TRBJ2-7

CDR3nt: TGTGCCAGCACCATTGGGGGGATCTATGGCTACACCTTC
CDR3aa: CASTIGGIYGYTF
v_gene: TRBV6-1
abundance: few
d_gene: -
j_gene: TRBJ1-2

CDR3nt: TGCGCCAGCAGCTTGGCTGGGCCACGCGAAAAACTGTTTTTT
CDR3aa: CASSLAGPREKLFF
v_gene: TRBV5-1
abundance: -
d_gene: -
j_gene: TRBJ1-4

CDR3nt: TGTGCCAGCGGGCGGCCCCAGCATTTT
CDR3aa: CASGRPQHF
v_gene: TRBV28
abundance: -
d_gene: -
j_gene: TRBJ1-5

CDR3nt: TGTGCCAGCAGGCGGGAGAGGGGTTGGTCGGAGACCCAGTACTTC
CDR3aa: CASRRERGWSETQYF
v_gene: TRBV5-6
abundance: -
d_gene: TRBD2
j_gene: TRBJ2-5

CDR3nt: TGCGCCAGCAGCCAAGGACAGGGGGTCTTCATGAACACTGAAGCTTTCTTT
CDR3aa: CASSQGQGVFMNTEAFF
v_gene: TRBV4-3
abundance: few
d_gene: TRBD1
j_gene: TRBJ1-1

CDR3nt: TGTGCCAGCAGCCGTCCCGGGACAGGAGGCTACACCGGGGAGCTGTTTTTT
CDR3aa: CASSRPGTGGYTGELFF
v_gene: TRBV11-3
abundance: -
d_gene: TRBD1
j_gene: TRBJ2-2

CDR3nt: TGCGCCAGCAGCTTGGTCGGGGGAATGGGGAACACTGAAGCTTTCTTT
CDR3aa: CASSLVGGMGNTEAFF
v_gene: TRBV5-1
abundance: -
d_gene: -
j_gene: TRBJ1-1

CDR3nt: TGCGCCAGCATAGTTCGCAATGAGCAGTTCTTC
CDR3aa: CASIVRNEQFF
v_gene: TRBV10-2
abundance: once
d_gene: -
j_gene: TRBJ2-1

CDR3nt: TGTGCCAGCAGCTTAGACGCAGGTGAGCAGTACTTC
CDR3aa: CASSLDAGEQYF
v_gene: TRBV7-9
abundance: -
d_gene: -
j_gene: TRBJ2-7

CDR3nt: TGTGCCAGCAGTTCCTTGACAGGGTTGAGGGCCGTAGGGCTCTTC
CDR3aa: CASSSLTGLRAVGLF
v_gene: TRBV28
abundance: -
d_gene: TRBD1
j_gene: TRBJ2-1

CDR3nt: TGTGCCAGCAGCTCGGGACTAGGACTCTACAATGAGCAGTTCTTC
CDR3aa: CASSSGLGLYNEQFF
v_gene: TRBV7-6
abundance: once
d_gene: TRBD2
j_gene: TRBJ2-1

CDR3nt: TGCGCCAGCAGCCAAGAGGAGGGACGCCTCAAGGAAGCTTTCTTT
CDR3aa: CASSQEEGRLKEAFF
v_gene: TRBV4-1
abundance: -
d_gene: -
j_gene: TRBJ1-1

CDR3nt: TGCGCCAGCAGCCAAGTGGTCGGGAAGAACACTGAAGCTTTCTTT
CDR3aa: CASSQVVGKNTEAFF
v_gene: TRBV4-1
abundance: -
d_gene: -
j_gene: TRBJ1-1

CDR3nt: TGTGCCAGCAGTTTCCCAGGGGCCGCGAACACCGGGGAGCTGTTTTTT
CDR3aa: CASSFPGAANTGELFF
v_gene: TRBV27
abundance: -
d_gene: -
j_gene: TRBJ2-2

CDR3nt: TGCGCCAGCAGGGGCCGGACTGTTCAAGAGACCCAGTACTTC
CDR3aa: CASRGRTVQETQYF
v_gene: TRBV10-1
abundance: -
d_gene: -
j_gene: TRBJ2-5

CDR3nt: TGTGCCAGCAGTCCCGAAAGGGGCAACAATCAGCCCCAGCATTTT
CDR3aa: CASSPERGNNQPQHF
v_gene: TRBV27
abundance: once
d_gene: -
j_gene: TRBJ1-5

CDR3nt: TGTGCCAGCACCGAGGGGGGACTAAACGAAAAACTGTTTTTT
CDR3aa: CASTEGGLNEKLFF
v_gene: TRBV6-1
abundance: few
d_gene: -
j_gene: TRBJ1-4

CDR3nt: TGTGCCAGCGCAGACAGGGGTTATACGACCGGGGAGCTGTTTTTT
CDR3aa: CASADRGYTTGELFF
v_gene: TRBV27
abundance: -
d_gene: TRBD1
j_gene: TRBJ2-2

CDR3nt: TGTGCCACCAGCCGGGGACTGATGAACACTGAAGCTTTCTTT
CDR3aa: CATSRGLMNTEAFF
v_gene: TRBV15
abundance: -
d_gene: -
j_gene: TRBJ1-1

CDR3nt: TGTGCCAGCAGGACCGGGACAGGATTTAATCAGCCCCAGCATTTT
CDR3aa: CASRTGTGFNQPQHF
v_gene: TRBV27
abundance: few
d_gene: TRBD1
j_gene: TRBJ1-5

CDR3nt: TGTGCCAGCCTGGGCGCGGGTTGGGGAGATACGCAGTATTTT
CDR3aa: CASLGAGWGDTQYF
v_gene: TRBV28
abundance: -
d_gene: -
j_gene: TRBJ2-3

CDR3nt: TGCGCCAGCAGCCCCGGGGTGAGCAATCAGCCCCAGCATTTT
CDR3aa: CASSPGVSNQPQHF
v_gene: TRBV4-1
abundance: few
d_gene: -
j_gene: TRBJ1-5

CDR3nt: TGCGCCAGCAGCCAAACGACAGGGTTGTACGAGCAGTACTTC
CDR3aa: CASSQTTGLYEQYF
v_gene: TRBV4-3
abundance: -
d_gene: TRBD1
j_gene: TRBJ2-7

CDR3nt: TGTGCCAGCAGCGTAGCGGGACAGGGAAGGGAGACCCAGTACTTC
CDR3aa: CASSVAGQGRETQYF
v_gene: TRBV9
abundance: -
d_gene: TRBD1
j_gene: TRBJ2-5

CDR3nt: TGTGCCAGCAGCTCCCTCGGCCTACCGAGGGACGAGCAGTACTTC
CDR3aa: CASSSLGLPRDEQYF
v_gene: TRBV9
abundance: -
d_gene: -
j_gene: TRBJ2-7

CDR3nt: TGTGCCAGCAAAAGGGGGACAGGGACCTACGAGCAGTACTTC
CDR3aa: CASKRGTGTYEQYF
v_gene: TRBV5-8
abundance: once
d_gene: TRBD1
j_gene: TRBJ2-7

CDR3nt: TGCGCCAGCAGCCACGACGTGACCGGTACAGGGCGTAACTATGGCTACACCTTC
CDR3aa: CASSHDVTGTGRNYGYTF
v_gene: TRBV4-3
abundance: -
d_gene: -
j_gene: TRBJ1-2

CDR3nt: TGTGCCAGCAGCGTGAGCCCGGGACAGGCAGGCTACACCTTC
CDR3aa: CASSVSPGQAGYTF
v_gene: TRBV7-3
abundance: once
d_gene: TRBD1
j_gene: TRBJ1-2

CDR3nt: TGTGCCAGCAGCTTTCAAGAGGGGGAAAAACTGTTCTTT
CDR3aa: CASSFQEGEKLFF
v_gene: TRBV7-7
abundance: -
d_gene: -
j_gene: TRBJ1-4

CDR3nt: TGTGCCAGCAGTTTACCCGGGATTTACAATGAGCAGTTCTTC
CDR3aa: CASSLPGIYNEQFF
v_gene: TRBV27
abundance: -
d_gene: -
j_gene: TRBJ2-1

CDR3nt: TGTGCCAGTGCACTAGCGGGAGAGTACTACAATGAGCAGTTCTTC
CDR3aa: CASALAGEYYNEQFF
v_gene: TRBV9
abundance: once
d_gene: TRBD2
j_gene: TRBJ2-1

CDR3nt: TGTGCCATCAGTGAGTCTGGCCGACGGGTGAACACTGAAGCTTTCTTT
CDR3aa: CAISESGRRVNTEAFF
v_gene: TRBV10-3
abundance: -
d_gene: -
j_gene: TRBJ1-1

CDR3nt: TGTGCCAGCAGTTACGACAGGGGCAACTATGGCTACACCTTC
CDR3aa: CASSYDRGNYGYTF
v_gene: TRBV6-5
abundance: -
d_gene: TRBD1
j_gene: TRBJ1-2

CDR3nt: TGTGCCAGCAGCCGCATATCGGGGTATGAGCAGTTCTTC
CDR3aa: CASSRISGYEQFF
v_gene: TRBV11-3
abundance: -
d_gene: -
j_gene: TRBJ2-1

CDR3nt: TGTGCCAGCTCACCACTAGACAGGGCATACTATGGCTACACCTTC
CDR3aa: CASSPLDRAYYGYTF
v_gene: TRBV18
abundance: -
d_gene: TRBD1
j_gene: TRBJ1-2

CDR3nt: TGTGCCAGCAGTAACGAACAGGACTATGGCTACACCTTC
CDR3aa: CASSNEQDYGYTF
v_gene: TRBV2
abundance: -
d_gene: -
j_gene: TRBJ1-2

CDR3nt: TGTGCCAGCAGCAGAAGCGGGAGGGGGTACAATGAGCAGTTCTTC
CDR3aa: CASSRSGRGYNEQFF
v_gene: TRBV7-3
abundance: -
d_gene: TRBD2
j_gene: TRBJ2-1

CDR3nt: TGCGCCAGCAGCTCAGGGGGCTTGGGTGAAAAACTGTTTTTT
CDR3aa: CASSSGGLGEKLFF
v_gene: TRBV5-1
abundance: few
d_gene: TRBD1
j_gene: TRBJ1-4

CDR3nt: TGTGCCAGCAGCTCTACCAGCCAGGCTAATGAAAAACTGTTTTTT
CDR3aa: CASSSTSQANEKLFF
v_gene: TRBV5-4
abundance: -
d_gene: -
j_gene: TRBJ1-4

CDR3nt: TGCGCCAGCAGCCGGTCAGGGAAGAACACTGAAGCTTTCTTT
CDR3aa: CASSRSGKNTEAFF
v_gene: TRBV5-1
abundance: few
d_gene: -
j_gene: TRBJ1-1

CDR3nt: TGTGCCAGCAGCGTAGCCCCAGACAGGGGTGCTGAAGCTTTCTTT
CDR3aa: CASSVAPDRGAEAFF
v_gene: TRBV9
abundance: -
d_gene: TRBD1
j_gene: TRBJ1-1

CDR3nt: TGTGCCAGCAGCCGTGGGACAGGGATTTGGGACACTGAAGCTTTCTTT
CDR3aa: CASSRGTGIWDTEAFF
v_gene: TRBV7-9
abundance: -
d_gene: TRBD1
j_gene: TRBJ1-1

CDR3nt: TGTGCCAGCAGCTTAACGCAGGTCTATGGCTACACCTTC
CDR3aa: CASSLTQVYGYTF
v_gene: TRBV7-2
abundance: -
d_gene: -
j_gene: TRBJ1-2

CDR3nt: TGTGCCAGCAGCATGGCGGGGGATACGCAGTATTTT
CDR3aa: CASSMAGDTQYF
v_gene: TRBV6-5
abundance: -
d_gene: -
j_gene: TRBJ2-3

CDR3nt: TGTGCCATCAGTGCTTGGACAGGGGGTAATGGAAACACCATATATTTT
CDR3aa: CAISAWTGGNGNTIYF
v_gene: TRBV10-3
abundance: -
d_gene: TRBD1
j_gene: TRBJ1-3

CDR3nt: TGTGCCAGCAGCTTGGAAGGGGGCGAGGTTTGGGGCTACACCTTC
CDR3aa: CASSLEGGEVWGYTF
v_gene: TRBV5-4
abundance: -
d_gene: TRBD1
j_gene: TRBJ1-2

CDR3nt: TGTGCCACCAGCAGAGGTGGGAGCTCCTACGAGCAGTACTTC
CDR3aa: CATSRGGSSYEQYF
v_gene: TRBV15
abundance: -
d_gene: -
j_gene: TRBJ2-7

CDR3nt: TGTGCCAGCAGCCAAGAGCGGAACACCGGGGAGCTGTTTTTT
CDR3aa: CASSQERNTGELFF
v_gene: TRBV4-2
abundance: -
d_gene: -
j_gene: TRBJ2-2

CDR3nt: TGTGCCAGCAGTTACTCGAGGGGGCTGGAGGCTTTCTTT
CDR3aa: CASSYSRGLEAFF
v_gene: TRBV6-5
abundance: few
d_gene: TRBD1
j_gene: TRBJ1-1